Listed here are 19 T cell receptor beta chains from one sample, sequenced in a study of blood T cell repertoires in COVID-19 (TCRdb year 2020). Library preparation employed the immunoSEQ multiplex PCR assay. Here the immuneACCESS table is served through TCRdb, limited to in-frame sequences with V and J called. Missing clones are a known gap in these copies; in checked studies unresolved V genes cover under half, and the rest lacks a known reason. The sample yields more than 95,000 clones; roughly 86% were counted once. The ten largest make up about 5.7% of the sample. Sequenced sample: peripheral blood. These TCRs come from a human donor in a cohort sampled during active COVID-19.

A few counts support this clone. V is TRBV6-1 and J is TRBJ2-7, with no clear D. Germline V gene lookup returns CDR1 MNHNS and CDR2 SASEGT. The V end was cut by 3 bases, the J end by 4 bases, with 7 bases between. The CDR3 has 12 amino acids. This chain's CDR3 is CASSDEQYEQYF. CDR3 DNA sequence: TGTGCCAGCAGTGATGAGCAATACGAGCAGTACTTC.

J is TRBJ2-3 and V is TRBV5-6, with 9 nucleotides matching TRBD2. CDR3 length equals 18 residues. Per the germline V gene, CDR1 is SGHDT and CDR2 is YYEEEE. With V trimmed by 2 bases and J by 3 bases, 13 bases remained unmatched. DNA for the CDR3: TGTGCCAGCAGCTTTTTAGCTAGCGGGATAAGTGGTACAGATACGCAGTATTTT. It encodes CASSFLASGISGTDTQYF.

The V call is TRBV2, the J call TRBJ1-2, with D possibly being TRBD1 (6 bases). Trimming pared 9 bases from V and 7 bases from J, leaving 15 bases between. The CDR3 is 12 amino acids. Germline assignment: CDR1 SNHLY and CDR2 FYNNEI. The DNA for the CDR3 is TGTGCCAGTTCAGGGGTTAGGGGTGGCTACACCTTC. Translating gives CASSGVRGGYTF.

The chain combines TRBV19 with TRBJ1-2; TRBD1 aligns across 9 bases. The germline V gene has CDR1 LNHDA and CDR2 SQIVND (reference sequence). The junction had 4 bases not matched to a gene; V was cut back by 6 bases and J by 2 bases. CDR3 length: 14 amino acids. CDR3 residues: CASSHRGRNYGYTF. Here the CDR3 DNA reads TGTGCCAGTAGCCACAGGGGGCGAAACTATGGCTACACCTTC.

The gene calls are TRBV6-1 and TRBJ1-1; a weak D match, TRBD1 (6 bases). The CDR3 consists of 14 residues. The germline V gene encodes CDR1 MNHNS and CDR2 SASEGT. Between the trimmed V and J ends, which lost 1 base and 3 bases, there was a span of 9 bases. CDR3 protein: CASSEVTGYTEAFF. CDR3 bases: TGTGCCAGCAGTGAAGTTACAGGGTACACTGAAGCTTTCTTT.

This chain connects TRBV4-1 to TRBJ1-2, with D perhaps TRBD1 (5 bases). CDR1 and CDR2 (germline): MGHRA, YSYEKL. Trimming pared 1 base from V and 8 bases from J, leaving 32 bases between. The CDR3 covers 20 residues. The CDR3 region is CASSQVVAGQVYTQGGGYTF. In DNA, the CDR3 is TGCGCCAGCAGCCAAGTGGTGGCAGGGCAGGTCTACACGCAGGGTGGAGGCTACACCTTC.

V usage is TRBV28 and J usage is TRBJ2-7; the D is unclear. The germline V gene encodes CDR1 MDHEN and CDR2 SYDVKM. The V end lost 3 bases, the J end lost 4 bases, and 10 bases lay between the germline ends. The CDR3 loop spans 13 amino acids. The CDR3 loop reads CASSFFERYEQYF. DNA of the CDR3: TGTGCCAGCAGTTTTTTTGAGAGGTACGAGCAGTACTTC. The full variable domain, with the rest looked up from reference TRBV28 and TRBJ2-7, is DVKVTQSSRYLVKRTGEKVFLECVQDMDHENMFWYRQDPGLGLRLIYFSYDVKMKEKGDIPEGYSVSREKKERFSLILESASTNQTSMYLCASSFFERYEQYFGPGTRLTVT.

The chain uses TRBV30 and TRBJ1-2, with D perhaps matching TRBD1 (5 bases). Germline-derived CDR1 and CDR2 are GTSNPN and SVGIG (reference sequence). V lost 4 bases and J 8 bases, leaving 14 bases between the germline ends. The CDR3 length is 12 residues. In DNA, the CDR3 is TGTGCCTGGACGAATGGGGGGACGGGCTACACCTTC. This encodes CAWTNGGTGYTF. Complete variable domain (other parts from reference TRBV30 and TRBJ1-2): SQTIHQWPATLVQPVGSPLSLECTVEGTSNPNLYWYRQAAGRGLQLLFYSVGIGQISSEVPQNLSASRPQDRQFILSSKKLLLSDSGFYLCAWTNGGTGYTFGSGTRLTVV.

This clone is judged medium-sized (0.01 to 0.1%). V and J are TRBV6-6 and TRBJ1-4; 10 bases line up with TRBD1. The CDR3 sequence is 14 residues long. Germline CDR1 reads MNHNY; CDR2 reads SVGAGI (reference sequence). Trimming at V came to 6 bases and at J to 8 bases, leaving 6 bases not matched to a gene. Written as DNA, the CDR3 is TGTGCCAGCAGAACCGGGACAGGGGACGAAAAACTGTTTTTT. This gives the protein CASRTGTGDEKLFF.

The rearrangement joins TRBV27 to TRBJ1-2; 7 bases agree with TRBD1. The germline CDR1 and CDR2 sequences are MNHEY and SMNVEV (reference sequence). After removal of 6 bases from V and 6 bases from J, the junction contained 7 bases not matched to a gene. The CDR3 is 13 amino acids. Here the CDR3 DNA reads TGTGCCAGCAGCACCAACAGGGGAAATGGCTACACCTTC. This translates into CASSTNRGNGYTF.

The rearrangement links TRBV30 to TRBJ2-5, with no clear D. Germline loops: CDR1 GTSNPN, CDR2 SVGIG (reference sequence). The CDR3 has 13 residues. Deletions cut 0 bases from V and 4 bases from J, with 9 bases between. CDR3 nucleotides: TGTGCCTGGAGTGTATCTGGGCGAGAGACCCAGTACTTC. The encoded protein is CAWSVSGRETQYF.

The rearrangement uses TRBV5-1 and TRBJ1-4; 10 bases agree with TRBD1. The CDR3 has 19 residues. CDR1 is SGHRS, CDR2 YFSETQ, per germline. The junction had 19 bases not matched to a gene; V was cut back by 5 bases and J by 6 bases. Here the CDR3 reads CASRRSPGQGIGGHEKLFF. The CDR3, as DNA: TGCGCCAGCAGACGTTCACCGGGACAGGGGATAGGCGGCCATGAAAAACTGTTTTTT.

The chain employs TRBV28 and TRBJ1-3, with 11 bases lining up with TRBD1. Germline CDR1 MDHEN, CDR2 SYDVKM. The CDR3 covers 17 residues. Trimming took 6 bases from V and 1 from J; bases not matched to a gene: 8. CDR3 protein: CASSQGTGGISGNTIYF. DNA for the CDR3: TGTGCCAGCAGCCAAGGGACAGGGGGAATATCTGGAAACACCATATATTTT.

The chain links TRBV2 to TRBJ2-1; 12 bases align to TRBD2. Looked up from germline, CDR1 is SNHLY and CDR2 is FYNNEI. This CDR3 has 16 residues. Germline trimming cut 6 bases from V and 8 bases from J; bases unmatched to any gene: 11. The CDR3 DNA sequence: TGTGCCAGCAGCGATCTGACTAGCGGGAGAATCGATGAGCAGTTCTTC. Encoded protein: CASSDLTSGRIDEQFF. Combining the CDR3 with reference TRBV2 and TRBJ2-1 gives the whole variable domain EPEVTQTPSHQVTQMGQEVILRCVPISNHLYFYWYRQILGQKVEFLVSFYNNEISEKSEIFDDQFSVERPDGSNFTLKIRSTKLEDSAMYFCASSDLTSGRIDEQFFGPGTRLTVL.

The CDR3 sequence: CASSPRDFEAFF. CDR3 bases: TGTGCCAGCTCACCACGGGACTTTGAAGCTTTCTTT. The chain joins TRBV18 to TRBJ1-1, with TRBD1 as a possible D gene (5 bases). Trimming removed 1 base at V and 7 bases at J, with 7 bases between. CDR1 KGHSH and CDR2 LQKENI come from the germline V gene. This CDR3 is built from 12 residues.

This clone was seen a handful of times. The chain couples TRBV5-1 to TRBJ1-4; 8 bases align to TRBD1. The CDR3 is 14 amino acids. Germline V gene lookup returns CDR1 SGHRS and CDR2 YFSETQ. With V trimmed by 2 bases and J by 4 bases, 1 base remained unmatched. CDR3 residues: CASSFGQGNEKLFF. The CDR3 nucleotides read TGCGCCAGCAGCTTTGGACAGGGTAATGAAAAACTGTTTTTT.

The chain combines TRBV7-3 with TRBJ2-1; 9 nucleotides match TRBD1. This CDR3 contains 15 residues. V shed 5 bases, J shed 6 bases, and the junction held 8 bases outside the gene matches. Germline CDR1 reads SGHTA; CDR2 reads FQGTGA. The DNA for the CDR3 is TGTGCCAGCAGCGAAACAGGGGGCGCGTCCAATGAGCAGTTCTTC. It specifies CASSETGGASNEQFF. The full variable domain, in which reference TRBV7-3 and TRBJ2-1 provide the parts outside the CDR3, is GAGVSQTPSNKVTEKGKYVELRCDPISGHTALYWYRQSLGQGPEFLIYFQGTGAADDSGLPNDRFFAVRPEGSVSTLKIQRTERGDSAVYLCASSETGGASNEQFFGPGTRLTVL.

This chain links TRBV5-1 with TRBJ2-1; 9 bases map to TRBD2. Germline CDR1 reads SGHRS; CDR2 reads YFSETQ. Unmatched junction bases numbered 6, after V lost 5 bases and J lost 0 bases. The CDR3 runs 16 residues. The CDR3 sequence is CASRGLAGISYNEQFF. The DNA for the CDR3 is TGCGCCAGCAGGGGGCTAGCGGGGATCTCCTACAATGAGCAGTTCTTC.

J is TRBJ2-2 and V is TRBV5-6; D remains unclear. Germline values: CDR1 SGHDT, CDR2 YYEEEE. CDR3 length: 14 residues. V lost 0 bases, J lost 4 bases, and 7 bases lay in between. Here the CDR3 DNA reads TGTGCCAGCAGCTTGGGTCCTAGCACCGGGGAGCTGTTTTTT. Protein: CASSLGPSTGELFF.